The 9 T cell receptor beta chains below come from one sample, sequenced in a study of T cells in Graves' hyperthyroidism and ophthalmopathy. From RNA transcripts, TCR beta CDR3 regions were amplified. Primed by the HTBI set, a first-round RT-PCR was run on the TCR CDR3. TCRdb itself ran the multiplex PCR reads through MiXCR, one entry per CDR3 protein. The sample records roughly 380,000 distinct CDR3 sequences, about 15% being singletons. Sequences were obtained from blood. These receptor sequences come from a woman aged 60 to 75 with Graves' hyperthyroidism.

This clonotype came up many times. The chain joins TRBV18 to TRBJ2-7, with D tentatively TRBD1 (5 bases). CDR1 is KGHSH, CDR2 LQKENI, per germline. V shed 1 base and J shed 6 bases, with 10 bases lying between them. The CDR3 sequence is 13 residues long. CDR3 sequence: CASSPQPDTEQYF. The CDR3 region has the DNA TGTGCCAGCTCACCACAACCGGACACCGAGCAGTACTTC.

The J gene is TRBJ2-7, the V gene TRBV4-1; 12 positions match TRBD2. Unmatched junction bases numbered 5, after V lost 4 bases and J lost 7 bases. Per germline, CDR1 MGHRA and CDR2 YSYEKL. This CDR3 spans 14 amino acids. CDR3 residues: CASSLGTSGQEQYF. CDR3 DNA sequence: TGCGCCAGCAGCCTAGGGACTAGCGGGCAGGAGCAGTACTTC.

This clonotype has a count of ten or more. The chain combines TRBV4-1 with TRBJ2-3; 8 bases line up with TRBD1. Germline V gene lookup returns CDR1 MGHRA and CDR2 YSYEKL. The CDR3 covers 16 residues. Trimming took 0 bases from V and 8 from J; bases not matched to a gene: 10. The CDR3 coding sequence is TGCGCCAGCAGCCAAGATCCCCGGCAGGGGGCGGGTACGCAGTATTTT. Protein sequence: CASSQDPRQGAGTQYF.

This clonotype has at least ten counts. The junction and the germline gene differ at one end; a read error may be behind it. The V and J genes are TRBV28 and TRBJ2-3, with D possibly matching TRBD2 (5 bases). CDR1 is MDHEN and CDR2 is SYDVKM in the germline V gene. The CDR3 length is 12 residues. Here the CDR3 reads CASSLRADTQYF. In DNA form, the CDR3 reads TGCGCCAGCAGCTTGAGGGCAGATACGCAGTATTTT. The complete variable domain, with remaining parts taken from reference TRBV28 and TRBJ2-3, reads DVKVTQSSRYLVKRTGEKVFLECVQDMDHENMFWYRQDPGLGLRLIYFSYDVKMKEKGDIPEGYSVSREKKERFSLILESASTNQTSMYLCASSLRADTQYFGPGTRLTVL.

This clonotype was recorded at least ten times. The chain employs TRBV10-2 and TRBJ2-7; no definite D call. Germline values: CDR1 WSHSY, CDR2 SAAADI. Trimming shortened V by 0 bases and J by 4 bases, and 4 bases separated the two germline ends. This CDR3 has 12 amino acids. The CDR3 bases are TGCGCCAGCAGTGAGTCGAGGTACGAGCAGTACTTC. Amino acid sequence: CASSESRYEQYF.

This clonotype showed up many times. The rearrangement uses TRBV20-1 and TRBJ1-4; 7 bases map to TRBD1. The CDR3 extends over 15 amino acids. Germline V gives CDR1 DFQATT, CDR2 SNEGSKA (reference sequence). V dropped 6 bases and J dropped 4; count of bases not matched to a gene: 11. The CDR3 nucleotides read TGCAGTGCGGGTGACAGGGCGAGGGGTAATGAAAAACTGTTTTTT. Its translation: CSAGDRARGNEKLFF.

This clonotype was counted at least ten times. The genes are TRBV20-1 and TRBJ1-1; the D is unclear. From germline, CDR1 is DFQATT and CDR2 SNEGSKA (reference sequence). CDR3 size: 13 residues. V lost 2 bases, J lost 6 bases, and 13 bases lay in between. The CDR3 coding sequence is TGCAGTGCTAGACCTCTCTCAACACCTGAAGCTTTCTTT. This sequence encodes CSARPLSTPEAFF.

The chain recombines TRBV5-1 with TRBJ1-4, with D tentatively TRBD1 (5 bases). Germline V lookup: CDR1 SGHRS, CDR2 YFSETQ. V was trimmed by 3 bases and J by 8 bases, leaving 14 bases between them. The CDR3 sequence is 14 residues long. In nucleotides, the CDR3 is TGCGCCAGCAGCTCTGGGACGGGCGGGGAAAAACTGTTTTTT. Its translation: CASSSGTGGEKLFF.

In this sample, this clonotype turned up a few times. This could be a read error, since a much larger clone is one nucleotide away. The chain combines TRBV7-2 with TRBJ1-2; D not resolved. Germline V gene sequence: CDR1 SGHTA, CDR2 FQGNSA. Trimming shortened V by 4 bases and J by 7 bases, and 19 bases separated the two germline ends. The CDR3 spans 15 residues. CDR3 sequence reads: CASSSASGVGCGYTF. In nucleotides, the CDR3 is TGTGCCAGCAGCTCGGCTTCCGGGGTGGGCTGTGGCTACACCTTC.